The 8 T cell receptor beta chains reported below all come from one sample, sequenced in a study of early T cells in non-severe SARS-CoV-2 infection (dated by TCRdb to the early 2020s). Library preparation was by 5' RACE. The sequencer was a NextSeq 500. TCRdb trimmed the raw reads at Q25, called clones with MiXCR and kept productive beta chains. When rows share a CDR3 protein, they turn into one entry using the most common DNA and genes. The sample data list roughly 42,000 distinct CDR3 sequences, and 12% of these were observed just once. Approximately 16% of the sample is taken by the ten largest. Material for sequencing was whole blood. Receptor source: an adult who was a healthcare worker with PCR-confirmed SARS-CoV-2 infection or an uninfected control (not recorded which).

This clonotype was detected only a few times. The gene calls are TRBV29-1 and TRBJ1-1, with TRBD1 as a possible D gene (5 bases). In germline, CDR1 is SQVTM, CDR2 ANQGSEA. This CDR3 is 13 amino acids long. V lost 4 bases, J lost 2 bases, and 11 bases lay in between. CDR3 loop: CSVVGTVNTEAFF. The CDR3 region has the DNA TGCAGCGTTGTGGGGACGGTCAACACTGAAGCTTTCTTT.

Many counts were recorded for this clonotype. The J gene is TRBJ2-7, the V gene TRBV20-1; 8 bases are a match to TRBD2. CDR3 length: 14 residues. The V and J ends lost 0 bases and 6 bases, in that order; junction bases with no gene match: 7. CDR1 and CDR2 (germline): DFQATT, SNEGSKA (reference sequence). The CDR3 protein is CSARDQRESGEQYF. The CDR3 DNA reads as TGCAGTGCTAGAGATCAGCGGGAGTCGGGCGAGCAGTACTTC.

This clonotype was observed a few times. The CDR3 is CASSQDDTNVVDEQFF. The CDR3 nucleotides are TGCGCCAGCAGCCAAGATGATACAAACGTCGTTGATGAGCAGTTCTTC. The V call is TRBV4-1, the J call TRBJ2-1; D is uncertain. Germline V CDR1 and CDR2: MGHRA, YSYEKL. The V gene lost 0 bases and the J gene lost 8 bases, with 17 bases spanning the gap. This CDR3 contains 16 residues.

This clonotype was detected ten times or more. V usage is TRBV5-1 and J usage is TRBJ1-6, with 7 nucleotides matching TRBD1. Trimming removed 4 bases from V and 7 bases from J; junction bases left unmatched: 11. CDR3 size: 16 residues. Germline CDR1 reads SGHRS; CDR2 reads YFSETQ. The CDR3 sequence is CASSPFTGVQNSPLHF. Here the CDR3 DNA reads TGCGCCAGCAGCCCCTTCACAGGGGTACAAAATTCACCCCTCCACTTT. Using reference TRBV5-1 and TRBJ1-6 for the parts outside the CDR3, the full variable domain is KAGVTQTPRYLIKTRGQQVTLSCSPISGHRSVSWYQQTPGQGLQFLFEYFSETQRNKGNFPGRFSGRQFSNSRSEMNVSTLELGDSALYLCASSPFTGVQNSPLHFGNGTRLTVT.

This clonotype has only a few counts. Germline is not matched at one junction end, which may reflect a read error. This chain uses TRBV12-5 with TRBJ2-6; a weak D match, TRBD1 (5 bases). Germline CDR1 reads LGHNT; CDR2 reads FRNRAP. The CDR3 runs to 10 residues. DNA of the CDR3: TGTGCTAGTGGTCTCGCCAGGGTTCCTTTC. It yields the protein CASGLARVPF.

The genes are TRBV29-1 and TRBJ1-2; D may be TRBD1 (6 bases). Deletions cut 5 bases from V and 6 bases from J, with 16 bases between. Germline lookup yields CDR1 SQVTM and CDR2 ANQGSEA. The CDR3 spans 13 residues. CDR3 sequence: CSVTQGFDDGYTF. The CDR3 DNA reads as TGCAGCGTTACCCAGGGGTTTGACGATGGCTACACCTTC.

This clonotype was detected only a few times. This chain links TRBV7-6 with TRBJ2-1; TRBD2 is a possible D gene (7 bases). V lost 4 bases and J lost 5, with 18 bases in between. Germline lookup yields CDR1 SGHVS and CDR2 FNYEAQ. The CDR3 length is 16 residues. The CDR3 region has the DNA TGTGCCAGCAGCTCCACAACAGGGAGGGGAAACAATGAGCAGTTCTTC. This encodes CASSSTTGRGNNEQFF.

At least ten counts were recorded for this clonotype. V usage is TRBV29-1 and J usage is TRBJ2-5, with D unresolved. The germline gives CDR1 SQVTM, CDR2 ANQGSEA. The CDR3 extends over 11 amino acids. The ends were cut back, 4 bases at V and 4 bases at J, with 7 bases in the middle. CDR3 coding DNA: TGCAGCGTTGGGCCCCGAGAGACCCAGTACTTC. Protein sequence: CSVGPRETQYF.